This TCR beta chain is from a study of T-cell memory formation after mild COVID-19. 5'RACE, which relied on constant-segment primers, yielded TCR alpha and TCR beta cDNA libraries carrying sample barcodes and UMIs. TCRdb itself ran the 5' RACE reads through MiXCR, one entry per CDR3 protein. The sample records a few hundred thousand distinct CDR3 sequences, roughly 8.2% being singletons. Trimming removed 4 bases from V and 3 bases from J, with 11 bases in between. Germline CDR1 is SGHTA and CDR2 is FQGNSA. This CDR3 has 14 amino acids. This clonotype was obtained from a man in his late teens or twenties who had mild COVID-19 (a few samples of this study predate the infection). Cell type and time point are not known. The specimen was PBMCs or a T cell subset sorted from them (not recorded which). The rearrangement links TRBV7-2 to TRBJ2-3; a weak D match, TRBD1 (6 bases). The DNA for the CDR3 is TGTGCCAGCAGCTCGTGGGGGCGAACAGATACGCAGTATTTT. Translation: CASSSWGRTDTQYF.